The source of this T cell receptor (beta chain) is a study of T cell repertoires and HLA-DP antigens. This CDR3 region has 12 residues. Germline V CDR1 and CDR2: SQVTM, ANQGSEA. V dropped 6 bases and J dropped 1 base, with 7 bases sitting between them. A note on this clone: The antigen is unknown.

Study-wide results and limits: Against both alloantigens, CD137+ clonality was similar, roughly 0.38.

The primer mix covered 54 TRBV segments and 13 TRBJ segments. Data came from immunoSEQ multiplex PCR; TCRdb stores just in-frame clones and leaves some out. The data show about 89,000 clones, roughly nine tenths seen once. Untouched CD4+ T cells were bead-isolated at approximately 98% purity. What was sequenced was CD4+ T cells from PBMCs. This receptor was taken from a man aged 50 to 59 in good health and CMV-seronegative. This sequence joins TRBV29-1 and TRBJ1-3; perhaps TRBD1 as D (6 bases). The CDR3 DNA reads TGCAGCGTCGGGACATCTGGAAACACCATATATTTT. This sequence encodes CSVGTSGNTIYF.